Shown below are 28 T cell receptor beta chains from a single sample sequenced in a study of CD8 T cells in Susac syndrome. RNA totalling roughly 0.5 to 1 ug underwent reverse transcription with random hexamers. MiXCR was run by TCRdb on the immunoSEQ multiplex PCR reads, yielding one entry per CDR3 protein. Counted here are fewer than 150,000 distinct CDR3 sequences, around nine tenths occurring once; the ten biggest clones make up about 0.25%. Material for sequencing was CD8+ T cells from PBMCs. The receptors come from a human donor with multiple sclerosis.

V gene TRBV25-1 combines with J gene TRBJ2-3; D remains unclear. V was cut by 3 bases and J by 7 bases, with 5 bases left in between. Germline-derived CDR1 and CDR2 are MGHDK and SYGVNS. The CDR3 consists of 11 residues. This CDR3 reads CASSEGYTQYF. The CDR3 DNA reads as TGTGCCAGCAGTGAGGGCTATACGCAGTATTTT.

CDR3 DNA: TGCGCCAGCAACCCAGGGGCTAGCAATCAGCCCCAGCATTTT. Translated, it gives CASNPGASNQPQHF. This chain links TRBV10-2 with TRBJ1-5; a possible D gene is TRBD1 (6 bases). Trimming pared 7 bases from V and 0 bases from J, leaving 10 bases between. The CDR3 length is 14 residues. The germline V gene has CDR1 WSHSY and CDR2 SAAADI.

The chain recombines TRBV6-5 with TRBJ2-7; D is perhaps TRBD1 (6 bases). The CDR3 is 16 amino acids. Per germline, CDR1 MNHEY and CDR2 SVGAGI. V was shortened by 0 bases and J by 2 bases, with 14 bases between the two germline ends. CDR3 region: CASSYSIGQTAYEQYF. The CDR3 DNA sequence: TGTGCCAGCAGTTACTCTATAGGACAGACCGCCTACGAGCAGTACTTC.

The rearrangement joins TRBV7-2 to TRBJ1-1; a possible D gene is TRBD1 (5 bases). V was cut by 1 base and J by 1 base, with 7 bases left in between. The CDR3 consists of 14 residues. Germline V CDR1 and CDR2: SGHTA, FQGNSA. CDR3 region: CASSLGRGNTEAFF. DNA for the CDR3: TGTGCCAGCAGCTTAGGTAGGGGGAACACTGAAGCTTTCTTT.

This clonotype was seen just once. The J gene is TRBJ1-2, the V gene TRBV29-1, with 11 bases aligning to TRBD1. The germline CDR1 and CDR2 sequences are SQVTM and ANQGSEA. V was pared by 6 bases and J by 3 bases, with 6 bases of the junction left unmatched. The CDR3 has 14 amino acids. Here the CDR3 reads CSVGGQGEDYGYTF. In nucleotides, the CDR3 is TGCAGCGTCGGGGGACAGGGGGAAGACTATGGCTACACCTTC.

V gene TRBV4-1 combines with J gene TRBJ2-7; 11 bases are a match to TRBD2. CDR1 and CDR2 (germline): MGHRA, YSYEKL. V lost 0 bases to trimming and J lost 3 bases; unmatched junction nucleotides: 10. This CDR3 has 18 amino acids. The CDR3 DNA follows: TGCGCCAGCAGCCAAGAGGCGGATAGACTAGCGGGACTCTACGAGCAGTACTTC. This translates into CASSQEADRLAGLYEQYF.

For the CDR3, the DNA is TGTGCCAGCAGCACCCAAGTAATCGGGACAGGCAAGAACACTGAAGCTTTCTTT. Amino acid sequence: CASSTQVIGTGKNTEAFF. The rearrangement uses TRBV3-1 and TRBJ1-1; 8 bases fit TRBD1. The germline gives CDR1 LGHDT, CDR2 YNNKEL (reference sequence). The CDR3 totals 18 residues. After removal of 5 bases from V and 1 base from J, the junction contained 15 bases not matched to a gene.

The CDR3 DNA reads TGTGCCAGCAGTTTAAAGCTCGGGGAGCTGTTTTTT. Amino acid sequence: CASSLKLGELFF. The gene calls are TRBV28 and TRBJ2-2; no reliable D call. CDR3 length: 12 amino acids. Per the germline V gene, CDR1 is MDHEN and CDR2 is SYDVKM. Trimming removed 2 bases at V and 7 bases at J, with 5 bases between.

This sequence joins TRBV7-2 and TRBJ1-6; D is unclear. CDR1 and CDR2 (germline): SGHTA, FQGNSA. CDR3 length equals 17 residues. V was shortened by 1 base and J by 7 bases, with 17 bases between the two germline ends. CDR3 region: CASSLVTVTLGNSPLHF. CDR3 nucleotide sequence: TGTGCCAGCAGCTTAGTTACCGTTACGCTCGGCAATTCACCCCTCCACTTT.

The genes are TRBV5-6 and TRBJ2-3, with D maybe TRBD2 (5 bases). The CDR3 runs to 13 residues. From germline, CDR1 is SGHDT and CDR2 YYEEEE. Trimming took off 2 bases at V and 8 bases at J, with 12 bases between the two ends. The CDR3 sequence: CASSFHPGGTQYF. The DNA of the CDR3 is TGTGCCAGCAGCTTCCACCCAGGAGGTACGCAGTATTTT.

The CDR3 spells CASIGTGDFSGANVLTF. The DNA of the CDR3 is TGTGCCAGCATAGGGACAGGAGACTTCTCTGGGGCCAACGTCCTGACTTTC. V is TRBV7-9 and J is TRBJ2-6; 8 bases are a match to TRBD1. This CDR3 spans 17 amino acids. Germline lookup yields CDR1 SEHNR and CDR2 FQNEAQ (reference sequence). V shed 7 bases and J 0 bases; nucleotides not matched to a gene: 8.

This clonotype showed up just a few times. The chain combines TRBV5-6 with TRBJ2-7; no clear D gene. In germline, CDR1 is SGHDT, CDR2 YYEEEE. Trimming shortened V by 3 bases and J by 2 bases, and 6 bases separated the two germline ends. The length of the CDR3 is 12 residues. The CDR3, as DNA: TGTGCCAGCAGCTCCGTAACCTACGAGCAGTACTTC. It translates to CASSSVTYEQYF.

The chain uses TRBV7-9 and TRBJ2-7; D perhaps matches TRBD2 (5 bases). Trimming took off 5 bases at V and 1 base at J, with 15 bases between the two ends. Per the germline V gene, CDR1 is SEHNR and CDR2 is FQNEAQ (reference sequence). The CDR3 runs to 15 residues. The CDR3: CASSDRTHHSYEQYF. DNA of the CDR3: TGTGCCAGCAGCGACCGGACTCACCATTCCTACGAGCAGTACTTC. The full variable domain, completed using reference TRBV7-9 and TRBJ2-7, is DTGVSQNPRHKITKRGQNVTFRCDPISEHNRLYWYRQTLGQGPEFLTYFQNEAQLEKSRLLSDRFSAERPKGSFSTLEIQRTEQGDSAMYLCASSDRTHHSYEQYFGPGTRLTVT.

This chain links TRBV28 with TRBJ2-7; D is tentatively TRBD1 or TRBD2 (7 bases each). CDR1 and CDR2 (germline): MDHEN, SYDVKM. The length of the CDR3 is 16 residues. V lost 5 bases, J lost 5 bases, and 22 bases lay in between. CDR3 residues: CASSPQEETGRDEQYF. The CDR3 DNA follows: TGTGCCAGCAGTCCCCAAGAAGAGACAGGGAGGGACGAGCAGTACTTC.

The chain combines TRBV12-3 or TRBV12-4 with TRBJ2-1; 10 bases match TRBD2. The length of the CDR3 is 19 residues. The J segment lost 3 bases and the V segment lost 4 bases, leaving 15 bases of the junction unmatched. This chain's CDR3 is CASSWIANPRLAGYNEQFF. The CDR3, as DNA: TGTGCCAGCAGTTGGATAGCTAACCCAAGACTAGCGGGCTACAATGAGCAGTTCTTC.

The rearrangement uses TRBV12-3 or TRBV12-4 and TRBJ2-3, with a possible D match to TRBD1 (5 bases). This CDR3 has 12 amino acids. The V end lost 3 bases, the J end lost 14 bases, and 15 bases lay between the germline ends. The CDR3: CASSLDVGAPYF. CDR3 sequence (DNA): TGTGCCAGCAGTTTGGACGTAGGGGCCCCGTATTTT.

Written as DNA, the CDR3 is TGCGCCAGCACCCTGCCTGGAGAAGGCGAGCAGTACTTC. It yields the protein CASTLPGEGEQYF. The chain employs TRBV5-1 and TRBJ2-7; D unresolved. Germline V gene lookup returns CDR1 SGHRS and CDR2 YFSETQ. V was clipped by 6 bases and J by 6 bases, with 16 bases between them. CDR3 size: 13 residues.

The rearrangement joins TRBV27 to TRBJ2-1; 11 positions agree with TRBD2. The V gene's germline CDR1 is MNHEY and CDR2 SMNVEV (reference sequence). This CDR3 region has 15 residues. V dropped 6 bases and J dropped 9; count of bases not matched to a gene: 10. CDR3 residues: CASRTLLAGAGEQFF. CDR3 bases: TGTGCCAGCAGGACCCTACTAGCGGGAGCGGGTGAGCAGTTCTTC.

This clonotype has a single count. This chain connects TRBV7-3 to TRBJ2-3; 13 bases align to TRBD2. V gave up 5 bases and J gave up 2 bases; unmatched junction bases: 4. The CDR3 length is 16 residues. Germline V lookup: CDR1 SGHTA, CDR2 FQGTGA. CDR3 sequence (DNA): TGTGCCAGCAGCCGAGGGACTAGCGGGGCCACAGATACGCAGTATTTT. Translated, it gives CASSRGTSGATDTQYF.

The chain employs TRBV27 and TRBJ2-7, with 7 bases matching TRBD1. With V trimmed by 7 bases and J by 4 bases, 10 bases remained unmatched. Looked up from germline, CDR1 is MNHEY and CDR2 is SMNVEV (reference sequence). The CDR3 covers 14 residues. The chain's CDR3 is CASTSRGGAYEQYF. The CDR3 nucleotides are TGTGCCAGCACCTCTAGAGGGGGCGCGTACGAGCAGTACTTC.

The rearrangement uses TRBV27 and TRBJ2-7, with D possibly being TRBD1 or TRBD2 (5 bases each). In germline, CDR1 is MNHEY, CDR2 SMNVEV (reference sequence). V lost 5 bases and J lost 7, with 21 bases in between. The CDR3 contains 15 residues. The CDR3 DNA is TGTGCCAGCAGTACGGGGACCGTAGGTTACGAAGAGCAGTACTTC. Amino acids: CASSTGTVGYEEQYF.

V and J are TRBV12-3 or TRBV12-4 and TRBJ1-4; 10 bases line up with TRBD1. The ends lost 5 bases at V and 7 bases at J; junction bases unmatched: 13. CDR3 length: 17 amino acids. The CDR3 nucleotides read TGTGCCAGCAGTCGCGGACAGGGGGAAGAGGAGGGTGAAAAACTGTTTTTT. Translated: CASSRGQGEEEGEKLFF.

The chain recombines TRBV4-1 with TRBJ2-7; tentatively, D is TRBD1 (5 bases). Trimming shortened V by 8 bases and J by 4 bases, and 24 bases separated the two germline ends. Germline loops: CDR1 MGHRA, CDR2 YSYEKL. This CDR3 contains 16 residues. This CDR3 reads CASAQGSGSPVYEQYF. CDR3 DNA: TGCGCCAGCGCGCAGGGCTCAGGCAGTCCTGTGTACGAGCAGTACTTC.

V is TRBV28 and J is TRBJ2-7; D is ambiguous. The CDR3 runs 15 residues. Germline CDR1 MDHEN, CDR2 SYDVKM. V was trimmed by 5 bases and J by 2 bases, leaving 16 bases between them. The CDR3 DNA follows: TGTGCCAGCAGTACCCCCTCCTGGGGTACCTACGAGCAGTACTTC. Translation gives CASSTPSWGTYEQYF.

This clonotype was counted a single time. The chain links TRBV18 to TRBJ2-3; tentatively, D is TRBD1 or TRBD2 (5 bases each). CDR3 length: 16 residues. The V end lost 1 base, the J end lost 0 bases, and 11 bases lay between the germline ends. Germline-derived CDR1 and CDR2 are KGHSH and LQKENI. The CDR3, as DNA: TGTGCCAGCTCACCACAGGGACGGCCAAGCACAGATACGCAGTATTTT. Its protein is CASSPQGRPSTDTQYF. Complete variable domain (other parts from reference TRBV18 and TRBJ2-3): NAGVMQNPRHLVRRRGQEARLRCSPMKGHSHVYWYRQLPEEGLKFMVYLQKENIIDESGMPKERFSAEFPKEGPSILRIQQVVRGDSAAYFCASSPQGRPSTDTQYFGPGTRLTVL.

J is TRBJ1-1 and V is TRBV11-1; no clear D gene. The germline V gene has CDR1 SGHAT and CDR2 FQDESV (reference sequence). The CDR3 totals 13 residues. The V gene lost 6 bases and the J gene lost 1 base, with 9 bases spanning the gap. In DNA form, the CDR3 reads TGTGCCAGCAGGGCTGGGGAGAACACTGAAGCTTTCTTT. Translation gives CASRAGENTEAFF.

The chain employs TRBV7-9 and TRBJ2-5, with 8 bases aligning to TRBD2. The CDR3 is 15 amino acids. CDR1 SEHNR and CDR2 FQNEAQ come from the germline V gene (reference sequence). The ends lost 1 base at V and 4 bases at J; junction bases unmatched: 5. The CDR3 sequence: CASSLGTSSGETQYF. The CDR3 region has the DNA TGTGCCAGCAGCTTAGGGACTAGCAGTGGAGAGACCCAGTACTTC. Supplemented by reference TRBV7-9 and TRBJ2-5, the full variable domain reads DTGVSQNPRHKITKRGQNVTFRCDPISEHNRLYWYRQTLGQGPEFLTYFQNEAQLEKSRLLSDRFSAERPKGSFSTLEIQRTEQGDSAMYLCASSLGTSSGETQYFGPGTRLLVL.

This clonotype appeared once. The rearrangement links TRBV30 to TRBJ2-1; D is possibly TRBD1 or TRBD2 (5 bases each). Germline CDR1 is GTSNPN and CDR2 is SVGIG (reference sequence). V gave up 3 bases and J gave up 7 bases, with 13 bases separating them. The CDR3 covers 13 residues. The CDR3 loop reads CAWRGTATNEQFF. The CDR3 coding sequence is TGTGCCTGGAGGGGGACGGCGACAAATGAGCAGTTCTTC. The variable domain in full, with the rest retrieved from reference TRBV30 and TRBJ2-1, is SQTIHQWPATLVQPVGSPLSLECTVEGTSNPNLYWYRQAAGRGLQLLFYSVGIGQISSEVPQNLSASRPQDRQFILSSKKLLLSDSGFYLCAWRGTATNEQFFGPGTRLTVL.